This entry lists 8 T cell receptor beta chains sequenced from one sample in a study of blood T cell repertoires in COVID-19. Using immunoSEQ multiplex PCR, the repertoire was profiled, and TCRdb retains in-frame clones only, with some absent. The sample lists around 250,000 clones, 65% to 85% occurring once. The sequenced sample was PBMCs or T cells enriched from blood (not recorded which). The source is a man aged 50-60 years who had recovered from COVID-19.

The DNA of the CDR3 is TGCGCCAGCAGCCAAGTGCAGGGGGCGCCTAATGAAAAACTGTTTTTT. Translation: CASSQVQGAPNEKLFF. The chain joins TRBV4-1 to TRBJ1-4; TRBD1 aligns across 8 bases. Germline CDR1 is MGHRA and CDR2 is YSYEKL. This CDR3 spans 16 amino acids. After removal of 1 base from V and 3 bases from J, the junction contained 4 bases not matched to a gene.

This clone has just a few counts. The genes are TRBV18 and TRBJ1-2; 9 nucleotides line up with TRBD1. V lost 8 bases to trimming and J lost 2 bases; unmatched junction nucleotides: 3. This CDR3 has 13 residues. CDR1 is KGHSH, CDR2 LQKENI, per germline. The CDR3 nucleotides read TGTGCCAGCACCGGACAGGGGAACTATGGCTACACCTTC. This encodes CASTGQGNYGYTF. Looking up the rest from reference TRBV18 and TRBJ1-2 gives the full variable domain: NAGVMQNPRHLVRRRGQEARLRCSPMKGHSHVYWYRQLPEEGLKFMVYLQKENIIDESGMPKERFSAEFPKEGPSILRIQQVVRGDSAAYFCASTGQGNYGYTFGSGTRLTVV.

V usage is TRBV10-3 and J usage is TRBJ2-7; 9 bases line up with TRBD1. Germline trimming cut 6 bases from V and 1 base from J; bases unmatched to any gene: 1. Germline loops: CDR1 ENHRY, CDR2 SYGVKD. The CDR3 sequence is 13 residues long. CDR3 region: CAIRGTGSYEQYF. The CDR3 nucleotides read TGTGCCATCAGGGGGACAGGGTCCTACGAGCAGTACTTC.

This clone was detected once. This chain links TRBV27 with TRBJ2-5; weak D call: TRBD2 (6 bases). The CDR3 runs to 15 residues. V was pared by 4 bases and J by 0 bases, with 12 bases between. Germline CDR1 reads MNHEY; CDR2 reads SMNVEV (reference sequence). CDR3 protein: CASSWSRDYQETQYF. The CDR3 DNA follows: TGTGCCAGCAGTTGGTCTCGGGACTACCAAGAGACCCAGTACTTC.

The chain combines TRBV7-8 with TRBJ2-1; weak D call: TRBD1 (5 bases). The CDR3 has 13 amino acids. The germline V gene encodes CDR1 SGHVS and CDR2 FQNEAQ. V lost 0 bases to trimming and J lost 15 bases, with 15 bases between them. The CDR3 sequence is CASSLAQSSTGFF. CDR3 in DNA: TGTGCCAGCAGCTTAGCGCAAAGTAGCACAGGGTTCTTC.

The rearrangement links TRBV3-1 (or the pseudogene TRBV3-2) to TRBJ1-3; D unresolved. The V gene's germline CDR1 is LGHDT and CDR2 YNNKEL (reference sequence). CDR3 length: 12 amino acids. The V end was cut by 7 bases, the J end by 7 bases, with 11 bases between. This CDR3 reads CASTSPRNTIYF. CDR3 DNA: TGTGCCAGCACCTCACCTAGGAACACCATATATTTT.

The CDR3 DNA reads as TGTGCCAGCAGCCAGGGACTAGCGGGAGCTATCGAGCAGTACTTC. It yields the protein CASSQGLAGAIEQYF. The V and J genes are TRBV13 and TRBJ2-7; TRBD2 matches 14 bases. Per germline, CDR1 PRHDT and CDR2 FYEKMQ (reference sequence). CDR3 size: 15 residues. V was pared by 5 bases and J by 6 bases, with 6 bases of the junction left unmatched.

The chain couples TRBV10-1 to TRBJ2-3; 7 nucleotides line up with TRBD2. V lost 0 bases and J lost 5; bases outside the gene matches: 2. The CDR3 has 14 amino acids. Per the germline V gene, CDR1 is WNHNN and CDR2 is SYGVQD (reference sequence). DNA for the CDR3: TGCGCCAGCAGTGAGTCGGGGAGGGTAGATACGCAGTATTTT. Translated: CASSESGRVDTQYF.